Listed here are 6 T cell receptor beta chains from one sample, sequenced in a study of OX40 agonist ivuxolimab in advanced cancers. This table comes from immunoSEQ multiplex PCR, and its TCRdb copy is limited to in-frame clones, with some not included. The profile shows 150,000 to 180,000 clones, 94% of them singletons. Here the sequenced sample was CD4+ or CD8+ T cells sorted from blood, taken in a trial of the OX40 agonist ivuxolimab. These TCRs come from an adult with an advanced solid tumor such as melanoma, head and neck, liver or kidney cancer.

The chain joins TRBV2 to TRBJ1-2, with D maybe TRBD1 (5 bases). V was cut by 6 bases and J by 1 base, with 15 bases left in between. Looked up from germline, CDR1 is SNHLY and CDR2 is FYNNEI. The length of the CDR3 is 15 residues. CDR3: CASSDAQGGNYGYTF. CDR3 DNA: TGTGCCAGCAGCGACGCGCAGGGAGGTAACTATGGCTACACCTTC.

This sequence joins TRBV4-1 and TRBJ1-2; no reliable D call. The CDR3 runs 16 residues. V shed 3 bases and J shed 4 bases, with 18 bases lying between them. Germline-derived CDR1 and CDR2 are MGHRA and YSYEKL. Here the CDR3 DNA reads TGCGCCAGCAGCCAGCCACTCGTACGCCGACCCTATGGCTACACCTTC. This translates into CASSQPLVRRPYGYTF.

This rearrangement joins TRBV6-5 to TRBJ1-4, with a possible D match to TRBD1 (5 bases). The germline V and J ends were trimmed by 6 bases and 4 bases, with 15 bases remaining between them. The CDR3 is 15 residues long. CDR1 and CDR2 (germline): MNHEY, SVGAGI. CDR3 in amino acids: CASSTRDGFNEKLFF. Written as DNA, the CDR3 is TGTGCCAGCAGCACCCGGGACGGATTTAATGAAAAACTGTTTTTT.

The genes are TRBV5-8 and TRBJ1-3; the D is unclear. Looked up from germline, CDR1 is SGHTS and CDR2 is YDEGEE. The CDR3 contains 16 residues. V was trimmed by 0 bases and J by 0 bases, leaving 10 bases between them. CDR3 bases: TGTGCCAGCAGCTTGGCCAGGACGAGCTCTGGAAACACCATATATTTT. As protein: CASSLARTSSGNTIYF. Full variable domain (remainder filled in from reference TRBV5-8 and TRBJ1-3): EAGVTQSPTHLIKTRGQQATLRCSPISGHTSVYWYQQALGLGLQFLLWYDEGEERNRGNFPPRFSGRQFPNYSSELNVNALELEDSALYLCASSLARTSSGNTIYFGEGSWLTVV.

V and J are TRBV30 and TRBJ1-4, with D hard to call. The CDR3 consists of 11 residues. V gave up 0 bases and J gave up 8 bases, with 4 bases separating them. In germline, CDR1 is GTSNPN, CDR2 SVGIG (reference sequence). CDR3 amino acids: CAWSVREKLFF. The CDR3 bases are TGTGCCTGGAGTGTACGGGAAAAACTGTTTTTT.

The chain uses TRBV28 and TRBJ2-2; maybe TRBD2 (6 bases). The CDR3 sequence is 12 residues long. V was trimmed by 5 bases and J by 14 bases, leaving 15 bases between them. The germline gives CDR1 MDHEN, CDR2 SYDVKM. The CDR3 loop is CASSRTAGRLFF. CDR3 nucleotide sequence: TGTGCCAGCAGTCGGACTGCGGGGCGACTGTTTTTT.